This T cell receptor (beta chain) comes out of a study of blood T cell repertoires in COVID-19. Overall study context: T cells, B-cell-depleted T cells, or PBMCs supplied cDNA or gDNA.

CDR1 and CDR2 from the germline V gene are MGHRA and YSYEKL. The V segment lost 1 base and the J segment 3 bases; nucleotides outside the gene matches: 10. CDR3 length: 17 residues. The assay was immunoSEQ multiplex PCR, and TCRdb's table has in-frame clones only and misses some. The sample shows approximately 67,000 clones, about nine tenths of them seen only once. The chain couples TRBV4-1 to TRBJ2-7; TRBD1 agrees at 9 bases. The TCR sequence derives from a man over 45 with active COVID-19. The sample was peripheral blood. CDR3 sequence reads: CASSQGPVQGAIYEQYF. DNA for the CDR3: TGCGCCAGCAGCCAAGGACCCGTACAGGGGGCTATCTACGAGCAGTACTTC.